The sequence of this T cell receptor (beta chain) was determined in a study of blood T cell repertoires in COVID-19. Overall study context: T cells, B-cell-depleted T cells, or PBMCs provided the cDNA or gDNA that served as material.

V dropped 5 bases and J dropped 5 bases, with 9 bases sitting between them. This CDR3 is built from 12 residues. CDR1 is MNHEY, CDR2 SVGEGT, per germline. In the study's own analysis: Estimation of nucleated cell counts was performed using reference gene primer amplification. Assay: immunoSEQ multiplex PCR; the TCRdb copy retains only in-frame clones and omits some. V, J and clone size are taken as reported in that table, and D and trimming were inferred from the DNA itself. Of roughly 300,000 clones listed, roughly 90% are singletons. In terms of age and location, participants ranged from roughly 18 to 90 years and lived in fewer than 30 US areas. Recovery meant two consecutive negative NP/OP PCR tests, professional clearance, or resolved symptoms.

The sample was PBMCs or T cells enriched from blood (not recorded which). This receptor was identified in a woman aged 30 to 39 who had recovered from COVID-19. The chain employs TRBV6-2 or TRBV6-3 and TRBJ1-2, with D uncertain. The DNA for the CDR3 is TGTGCCAGCAGTCCCCGGTTTTATGGCTACACCTTC. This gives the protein CASSPRFYGYTF.